Listed below are T cell receptor beta chains from one sample, sequenced in a study of blood T cell repertoires in COVID-19. Assay: immunoSEQ multiplex PCR; the TCRdb copy retains only in-frame clones and omits some. The table has about 270,000 clones, approximately 91% seen once; the top ten hold 2% to 2.5%. Sequencing used PBMCs or T cells enriched from blood (not recorded which). All receptors derive from a woman aged 40-49 years with acute COVID-19. The CDR3 runs from the conserved cysteine through the conserved F or W. A D gene is named only where the DNA matches it firmly. Expanded clones get a size class; other rows say once, few or many, or leave the size out.

size: -
length: 14
J: TRBJ1-6
V: TRBV5-8
D: -
DNA: TGTGCCAGCAGCGCATACAGGGATAATTCACCCCTCCACTTT
CDR3: CASSAYRDNSPLHF

size: -
length: 14
J: TRBJ2-7
V: TRBV2
D: TRBD1
DNA: TGTGCCAGCAGGATGACAGGGGGCGTCGACGAGCAGTACTTC
CDR3: CASRMTGGVDEQYF

size: large
length: 15
J: TRBJ2-1
V: TRBV3-1/TRBV3-2
D: TRBD1
DNA: TGTGCCAGCAGCCAATCGACAGGGGCAGGGAATGAGCAGTTCTTC
CDR3: CASSQSTGAGNEQFF

size: -
length: 18
J: TRBJ2-2
V: TRBV27
D: TRBD2
DNA: TGTGCCAGCAGTACCCTCCGGACTAGCGGGGTCGGGACCGGGGAGCTGTTTTTT
CDR3: CASSTLRTSGVGTGELFF

size: -
length: 14
J: TRBJ1-4
V: TRBV5-5
D: -
DNA: TGTGCCAGCAGCTTGGTAGTGAGTAATGAAAAACTGTTTTTT
CDR3: CASSLVVSNEKLFF

size: -
length: 17
J: TRBJ1-4
V: TRBV3-1/TRBV3-2
D: TRBD1
DNA: TGTGCCAGCAGCCATCAAACAGGGGGCGCGAGAAATGAAAAACTGTTTTTT
CDR3: CASSHQTGGARNEKLFF

size: -
length: 13
J: TRBJ2-7
V: TRBV11-2
D: TRBD2
DNA: TGTGCCAGCAGCCACGCGGGAGGGAACGAGCAGTACTTC
CDR3: CASSHAGGNEQYF

size: once
length: 11
J: TRBJ1-1
V: TRBV29-1
D: -
DNA: TGCAGCGTCTTGGGGGGGCCTGAAGCTTTCTTT
CDR3: CSVLGGPEAFF

size: -
length: 14
J: TRBJ1-2
V: TRBV7-2
D: -
DNA: TGTGCCAGCAGTTCTCGACAGCCAATTTATGGCTACACCTTC
CDR3: CASSSRQPIYGYTF

size: once
length: 17
J: TRBJ1-2
V: TRBV28
D: TRBD1
DNA: TGTGCCAGCAGTTTATCGGACAGGGGAAGACCTCAATATGGCTACACCTTC
CDR3: CASSLSDRGRPQYGYTF

size: once
length: 14
J: TRBJ2-7
V: TRBV7-9
D: TRBD1
DNA: TGTGCCAGCAGCCCGACGGGACAGGGCTACGAGCAGTACTTC
CDR3: CASSPTGQGYEQYF

size: -
length: 15
J: TRBJ2-1
V: TRBV6-2/TRBV6-3
D: TRBD2
DNA: TGTGCCAGCAGCCGGACTAGCGGTACCTACAATGAGCAGTTCTTC
CDR3: CASSRTSGTYNEQFF

size: -
length: 15
J: TRBJ1-4
V: TRBV28
D: -
DNA: TGTGCCAGCAGTGCCGGGGGGGCAACTAATGAAAAACTGTTTTTT
CDR3: CASSAGGATNEKLFF

size: -
length: 14
J: TRBJ2-7
V: TRBV28
D: TRBD2
DNA: TGTGCCAGCTCCGGACTAGCGGGGGGTTACGAGCAGTACTTC
CDR3: CASSGLAGGYEQYF

size: -
length: 17
J: TRBJ2-1
V: TRBV7-2
D: -
DNA: TGTGCCAGCAGCTTAGGTCGCCTCTCTCGGGAGAACAATGAGCAGTTCTTC
CDR3: CASSLGRLSRENNEQFF

size: -
length: 16
J: TRBJ2-5
V: TRBV11-1
D: TRBD1
DNA: TGTGCCAGCAGCACCGGGACAGGGGGTGGGCAAGAGACCCAGTACTTC
CDR3: CASSTGTGGGQETQYF

size: -
length: 14
J: TRBJ1-1
V: TRBV7-8
D: -
DNA: TGTGCCAGCAGCCAATTAGCGGGGAACACTGAAGCTTTCTTT
CDR3: CASSQLAGNTEAFF

size: -
length: 13
J: TRBJ1-5
V: TRBV6-5
D: -
DNA: TGTGCCAGCAGTCGTCAGGGTGGGCAGCCCCAGCATTTT
CDR3: CASSRQGGQPQHF

size: -
length: 14
J: TRBJ2-5
V: TRBV11-2
D: -
DNA: TGTGCCAGCAGCCCCCGACAAGGTTGGGAGACCCAGTACTTC
CDR3: CASSPRQGWETQYF

size: -
length: 16
J: TRBJ2-3
V: TRBV5-3
D: TRBD2
DNA: TGTGCCAGAAGCTTGGATCGACTAGCGGGAGCAGATACGCAGTATTTT
CDR3: CARSLDRLAGADTQYF

size: -
length: 14
J: TRBJ2-7
V: TRBV4-1
D: TRBD1
DNA: TGCGCCAGCAGCCGGGACAGGGGCTCCTACGAGCAGTACTTC
CDR3: CASSRDRGSYEQYF

size: -
length: 16
J: TRBJ2-1
V: TRBV5-8
D: -
DNA: TGTGCCAGCAGCGTCATAGCGTATGGGGCCTACAATGAGCAGTTCTTC
CDR3: CASSVIAYGAYNEQFF

size: -
length: 16
J: TRBJ2-6
V: TRBV7-8
D: -
DNA: TGTGCCAGCAGCCAATTGTTAGGCGGCGGGGCCAACGTCCTGACTTTC
CDR3: CASSQLLGGGANVLTF

size: -
length: 17
J: TRBJ2-2
V: TRBV5-4
D: TRBD1
DNA: TGTGCCAGCAGCCCTACGGGACAGGGGTCGAACACCGGGGAGCTGTTTTTT
CDR3: CASSPTGQGSNTGELFF

size: -
length: 16
J: TRBJ2-7
V: TRBV3-1/TRBV3-2
D: TRBD2
DNA: TGTGCCAGCAGCCAAGGACTAGCGGGAGGGCTCCACGAGCAGTACTTC
CDR3: CASSQGLAGGLHEQYF

size: -
length: 18
J: TRBJ2-7
V: TRBV6-9
D: -
DNA: TGTGCCAGCAGTTATTCGATTCCCCCCCCTAGAAACCCCCACGAGCAGTACTTC
CDR3: CASSYSIPPPRNPHEQYF

size: -
length: 18
J: TRBJ2-3
V: TRBV27
D: TRBD2
DNA: TGTGCCAGCAGTTTCAGGAGCGGGGGGGCCCTCCAGACAGATACGCAGTATTTT
CDR3: CASSFRSGGALQTDTQYF

size: once
length: 15
J: TRBJ2-7
V: TRBV18
D: -
DNA: TGTGCCAGCTCACCACAGGCAGAACGGGGCTACGAGCAGTACTTC
CDR3: CASSPQAERGYEQYF

size: -
length: 15
J: TRBJ2-3
V: TRBV5-1
D: TRBD2
DNA: TGCGCCAGCCGCCTGACTAGCGGGGGGGCGGATACGCAGTATTTT
CDR3: CASRLTSGGADTQYF

size: -
length: 15
J: TRBJ1-2
V: TRBV7-9
D: -
DNA: TGTGCCAGCAGCACCAGTGACAGATTAAACTATGGCTACACCTTC
CDR3: CASSTSDRLNYGYTF

size: -
length: 14
J: TRBJ2-7
V: TRBV5-4
D: -
DNA: TGTGCCAGCAGTCCCCCCGGGACACCCAGGGAGCAGTACTTC
CDR3: CASSPPGTPREQYF

size: -
length: 18
J: TRBJ1-6
V: TRBV28
D: -
DNA: TGTGCCAGCAACCTTAACCACAGGGTACTGACCTATAATTCACCCCTCCACTTT
CDR3: CASNLNHRVLTYNSPLHF

size: -
length: 14
J: TRBJ1-5
V: TRBV24-1
D: -
DNA: TGTGCCACCAGTTCGAGACGGACTAATCAGCCCCAGCATTTT
CDR3: CATSSRRTNQPQHF

size: -
length: 12
J: TRBJ1-2
V: TRBV27
D: TRBD1
DNA: TGTGCCAGCAGTTACCCAGGGGGAGGCTACACCTTC
CDR3: CASSYPGGGYTF

size: -
length: 15
J: TRBJ2-3
V: TRBV5-1
D: -
DNA: TGCGCCAGCAGCCTCGGCCAGGGTTTGACAGATACGCAGTATTTT
CDR3: CASSLGQGLTDTQYF

size: once
length: 16
J: TRBJ2-2
V: TRBV28
D: -
DNA: TGTGCCAGCAGTTTATTGCCTAGTAGTAACACCGGGGAGCTGTTTTTT
CDR3: CASSLLPSSNTGELFF

size: -
length: 17
J: TRBJ2-6
V: TRBV2
D: TRBD2
DNA: TGTGCCAGCAGTGGGCGGACTAGCGGGACTGGGGCCAACGTCCTGACTTTC
CDR3: CASSGRTSGTGANVLTF